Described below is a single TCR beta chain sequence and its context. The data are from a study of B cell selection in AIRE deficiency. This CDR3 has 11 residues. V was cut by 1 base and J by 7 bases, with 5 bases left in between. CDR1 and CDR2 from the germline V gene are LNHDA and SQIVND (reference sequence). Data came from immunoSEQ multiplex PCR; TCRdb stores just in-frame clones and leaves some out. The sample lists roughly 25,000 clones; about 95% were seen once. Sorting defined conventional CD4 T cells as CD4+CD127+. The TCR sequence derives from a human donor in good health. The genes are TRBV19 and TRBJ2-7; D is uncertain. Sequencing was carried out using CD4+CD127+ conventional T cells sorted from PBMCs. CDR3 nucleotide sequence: TGTGCCAGTAGTATAGGGTGGGAGCAGTACTTC. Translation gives CASSIGWEQYF.